This passage covers 12 T cell receptor beta chains from one sample sequenced in a study of regulatory T cells in long-lasting Graves disease. Time point denoted: newly diagnosed GD, antithyroid drugs for less than 3 months. PBMCs provided the RNA from which the TCR library was made. TCR beta libraries were built with iRepertoire HTBI primers and Arm-PCR of CDR3 regions. TCRdb re-called the multiplex PCR reads through MiXCR, storing one row per CDR3 protein. The sample has about 560,000 distinct CDR3 sequences, around 15% seen once. The sample was also linked to a second study, of T cells in Graves' hyperthyroidism and ophthalmopathy.

Sequencing used peripheral blood mononuclear cells (PBMCs), obtained at new diagnosis, from a patient treated with antithyroid drugs. These receptors were taken from a man younger than 35 with Graves disease.

At least ten counts were recorded for this clonotype. The J gene is TRBJ2-1, the V gene TRBV7-3, with TRBD2 matching over 9 bases. Germline lookup yields CDR1 SGHTA and CDR2 FQGTGA. The CDR3 sequence is 17 residues long. The V gene end was trimmed by 5 bases and the J gene end by 3 bases; junction bases not matched to a gene: 11. CDR3 region: CASSKIGLAGRYNEQFF. The CDR3 nucleotides are TGTGCCAGCAGCAAAATCGGCCTAGCGGGACGCTACAATGAGCAGTTCTTC.

This clonotype was counted at least ten times. V gene TRBV6-2 or TRBV6-3 combines with J gene TRBJ2-3; D is ambiguous. There are 16 residues in the CDR3. The V end was cut by 0 bases, the J end by 5 bases, with 15 bases between. The germline CDR1 and CDR2 sequences are MNHEY and SVGEGT. For the CDR3, the DNA is TGTGCCAGCAGTTACTCCGCCGGTTATTCAAGAGATACGCAGTATTTT. As protein: CASSYSAGYSRDTQYF.

This chain joins TRBV10-1 and TRBJ2-7, with a possible D match to TRBD1 (5 bases). V lost 8 bases to trimming and J lost 3 bases, with 23 bases between them. From germline, CDR1 is WNHNN and CDR2 SYGVQD (reference sequence). This CDR3 is 16 amino acids long. The CDR3 sequence is CASSELAGNVLYEQYF. The CDR3 coding sequence is TGCGCCAGCTCCGAACTGGCAGGGAATGTCCTCTACGAGCAGTACTTC.

This clonotype came up a few times. The chain recombines TRBV12-3 or TRBV12-4 with TRBJ1-1; D perhaps matches TRBD1 (6 bases). Trimming removed 5 bases from V and 3 bases from J, with 13 bases in between. This CDR3 has 14 amino acids. The CDR3 DNA is TGTGCCAGCAGTGATACAGGGTTGGACACTGAAGCTTTCTTT. Translating gives CASSDTGLDTEAFF.

The table lists this clonotype with many counts. The chain joins TRBV28 to TRBJ2-1; 11 bases agree with TRBD2. Germline V lookup: CDR1 MDHEN, CDR2 SYDVKM. Trimming at V came to 6 bases and at J to 2 bases, leaving 3 bases not matched to a gene. The CDR3 runs to 15 residues. The CDR3 DNA reads as TGTGCCAGCAGGGTTAGCGGGAGGGCCTACAATGAGCAGTTCTTC. The encoded protein is CASRVSGRAYNEQFF.

There are a few counts of this clonotype. V gene TRBV10-2 combines with J gene TRBJ2-5, with D tentatively TRBD2 (5 bases). Germline loops: CDR1 WSHSY, CDR2 SAAADI. Trimming took off 4 bases at V and 5 bases at J, with 17 bases between the two ends. The CDR3 extends over 15 amino acids. The CDR3, as DNA: TGCGCCAGCAGTGTTGCGGAGGATTTTAGGGAGACCCAGTACTTC. Translation: CASSVAEDFRETQYF.

In the case of this clonotype: Possible read error: a much larger clone is one base away. The chain employs TRBV11-2 and TRBJ2-3; D gene unclear. The germline V gene has CDR1 SGHAT and CDR2 FQNNGV. The CDR3 has 14 residues. DNA for the CDR3: TGTGTCACCAGCAAGGGCCAGAGCACAGATACGCAGTATTTT. Protein product: CVTSKGQSTDTQYF.

This clonotype was seen at least ten times. V and J are TRBV24-1 and TRBJ2-1; 10 nucleotides line up with TRBD1. V was clipped by 4 bases and J by 8 bases; unmatched bases: 13. Germline-derived CDR1 and CDR2 are KGHDR and SFDVKD. This CDR3 comprises 17 residues. The DNA for the CDR3 is TGTGCCACCAGTGACCGGAGACAGGGGGCAGGGTCGGATGAGCAGTTCTTC. Amino acids: CATSDRRQGAGSDEQFF.

This clonotype appeared many times. The chain carries TRBV6-1 and TRBJ2-1, with D perhaps given as TRBD1 or TRBD2 (5 bases each). The CDR3 runs 17 residues. Germline values: CDR1 MNHNS, CDR2 SASEGT. Trimming pared 2 bases from V and 4 bases from J, leaving 18 bases between. This chain's CDR3 is CASSEKVGGTQYNEQFF. For the CDR3, the DNA is TGTGCCAGCAGTGAAAAGGTTGGTGGGACGCAATACAATGAGCAGTTCTTC.

This clonotype was observed a few times. The CDR3 nucleotides read TGTGCCAGCAGTTCGACAGGGTTTATGGCAGATACGCAGTATTTT. It specifies CASSSTGFMADTQYF. The genes are TRBV27 and TRBJ2-3, with 7 positions matching TRBD1. Trimming cost V 4 bases and J 4 bases; bases outside gene matches: 8. Germline values: CDR1 MNHEY, CDR2 SMNVEV (reference sequence). CDR3 size: 15 residues.

Ten or more counts support this clonotype. In DNA, the CDR3 is TGTGCCAGCAGCTACGGGACAGGCCTGAATTCACCCCTCCACTTT. The encoded protein is CASSYGTGLNSPLHF. The chain carries TRBV3-1 and TRBJ1-6; 8 bases match TRBD1. The junction had 7 bases not matched to a gene; V was cut back by 5 bases and J by 7 bases. Germline CDR1 reads LGHDT; CDR2 reads YNNKEL (reference sequence). This CDR3 region has 15 residues.

This clonotype was picked up a small number of times. The CDR3 nucleotides read TGTGCCAGCAGCGTAGCGTCAGAATACAATGAGCAGTTCTTC. Its protein is CASSVASEYNEQFF. The chain carries TRBV9 and TRBJ2-1; no reliable D call. Trimming took 0 bases from V and 4 from J, leaving 8 bases between them. CDR1 is SGDLS, CDR2 YYNGEE, per germline. This CDR3 is 14 amino acids long.